Listed below are T cell receptor beta chains from one sample, sequenced in a study of TIL therapy for anti-PD-1-resistant metastatic lung cancer. Sequenced by immunoSEQ multiplex PCR; TCRdb stores in-frame clones only, minus some. The table includes 50,000 to 65,000 clones, approximately 75% detected once. Here the sequenced sample was blood, taken at baseline. The source of these receptors is a person aged 25 to 85 with non-small cell lung cancer. Each CDR3 is given with its conserved first and last residue. The D gene is left open where the match is weak. The size field is filled for only some rows; it gives once, few, many or a size class.

- TRBJ2-7 TRBV10-2 - TGCGCCAGCAGTGAGTCAGGGGCAGACTATTACGAGCAGTACTTC CASSESGADYYEQYF
- TRBJ1-5 TRBV5-8 - TGTGCCAGCAGCCCGGGCCTCACGGGGTATCAGCCCCAGCATTTT CASSPGLTGYQPQHF
TRBD1 TRBJ1-5 TRBV10-2 - TGCGCCAGCAGGAGACAGGGAGGGAGCAATCAGCCCCAGCATTTT CASRRQGGSNQPQHF
- TRBJ1-1 TRBV5-1 - TGCGCCAGCAGCTTGGCGGGATGGGAGGGGGAGGCGGCTTTCTTT CASSLAGWEGEAAFF
TRBD1 TRBJ1-4 TRBV19 - TGTGCCAGTAGTAGAGCCGGGACAGGATTCGAAAAACTGTTTTTT CASSRAGTGFEKLFF
- TRBJ2-1 TRBV3-1/TRBV3-2 - TGTGCCAGCAGCCGTAAAACCGGGACAACCTACAATGAGCAGTTCTTC CASSRKTGTTYNEQFF
- TRBJ2-5 TRBV5-6 - TGTGCCAGCAGCTTGGCTAGCGAGGAGACCCAGTACTTC CASSLASEETQYF
TRBD1 TRBJ2-1 TRBV28 - TGTGCCAGCAGTCCTTCGCCGGGACAGGGAGTCAATGAGCAGTTCTTC CASSPSPGQGVNEQFF
- TRBJ2-7 TRBV7-9 few TGTGCCAGCAGCTTAGGATCCGGGGAAAAGGAGCAGTACTTC CASSLGSGEKEQYF
- TRBJ1-5 TRBV12-2 - TGTGCAAGTCGCTTAGCGCGGAGGGGGTTGGGCAATCAGCCCCAGCATTTT CASRLARRGLGNQPQHF
- TRBJ2-5 TRBV30 - TGTGCCTGGAGTGCGAGGGGCCCGGAGACCCAGTACTTC CAWSARGPETQYF
- TRBJ1-2 TRBV27 - TGTGCCAGCAGTCTAGTAGGGCCGTCGGGTGGCTACACCTTC CASSLVGPSGGYTF
- TRBJ2-7 TRBV14 - TGTGCCAGCAGCCAAGTGGTAGGATCCTACGAGCAGTACTTC CASSQVVGSYEQYF
- TRBJ2-2 TRBV19 once TGTGCCAGTAGGGAGGAGGGGGCCGGGGAGCTGTTTTTT CASREEGAGELFF
- TRBJ1-4 TRBV7-2 - TGTGCCAGCAGCTTACAGGGGAATGAAAAACTGTTTTTT CASSLQGNEKLFF
- TRBJ1-5 TRBV19 few TGTGCCAGTAGTATAGCGGGCAGGGGAATCGGAGATCAGCCCCAGCATTTT CASSIAGRGIGDQPQHF
TRBD2 TRBJ2-3 TRBV6-4 few TGTGCCAGCAGTACTAGCGGGGGGGCCACAGATACGCAGTATTTT CASSTSGGATDTQYF